This T cell receptor (beta chain) was profiled in a study of cytomegalovirus exposure and HLA in healthy donors. Background on the study: Of the donors genotyped, several hundred in all, 65% to 90% fell in the Caucasian-associated ancestry cluster.

The CDR3 covers 13 residues. Germline V gene data show CDR1 as MNHEY and CDR2 as SVGAGI. V was trimmed by 8 bases and J by 5 bases, leaving 16 bases between them. The PCR employed 60 Vbeta primers together with 13 Jbeta primers. Authors' data handling: In a later analysis, some 80 million unique TCR beta chains included roughly 11 million shared by two or more donors. Method: immunoSEQ multiplex PCR; TCRdb's copy keeps in-frame clones and lacks some. V, J and clone size are those of that table, while D and trimming were read from the DNA. The profile shows fewer than 250,000 clones, under 80% of them singletons. These donors counted as nominally healthy when sampled, but unrecorded immune exposures were likely. Note on this clone: The antigen is unknown.

Study observations and caveats: A cluster of highly shared sequence variants was likely a sequencing artifact.

The sequence derives from a woman in her twenties or thirties in good health and CMV-seronegative. Sequencing input: PBMCs. V usage is TRBV6-5 and J usage is TRBJ2-7; a possible D gene is TRBD2 (5 bases). The CDR3 is CASAMDGEHEQYF. The CDR3 nucleotides read TGTGCCAGCGCTATGGACGGGGAACACGAGCAGTACTTC.